The clone carrying this T cell receptor beta chain was seen once. Antigen specificity is unknown. This sample stems from a study of CD8 T cells in Susac syndrome. Points from the study as a whole: There was no clonal expansion in the CD4+ T cell repertoires of Susac syndrome.

Negative isolation was used for CD8+ and CD4+ T cells and FACS enrichment for TEMRA cells. Random hexamers served to reverse transcribe about 0.5 to 1 ug RNA. A multiplex approach, immunoSEQ multiplex PCR, amplified TCR beta CDR3 across 54 Vbeta and 13 Jbeta. One entry per CDR3 protein results from TCRdb running MiXCR on the immunoSEQ multiplex PCR reads. The sample includes approximately 160,000 distinct CDR3 sequences, approximately 95% of them seen just once. The germline V and J ends were trimmed by 0 bases and 8 bases, with 11 bases remaining between them. Germline V gene lookup returns CDR1 SGHRS and CDR2 YFSETQ. CDR3 length: 13 amino acids.

Sequencing was done on a sample of CD4+ T cells from PBMCs. V is TRBV5-1 and J is TRBJ1-2; the D gene is possibly TRBD1 (5 bases). The receptor's source is a human donor with Susac syndrome. The CDR3 DNA reads TGCGCCAGCAGCTTGGCAGAAGGGGAAGGCTACACCTTC. Translated: CASSLAEGEGYTF. Drawing the rest from reference TRBV5-1 and TRBJ1-2, the complete variable domain is KAGVTQTPRYLIKTRGQQVTLSCSPISGHRSVSWYQQTPGQGLQFLFEYFSETQRNKGNFPGRFSGRQFSNSRSEMNVSTLELGDSALYLCASSLAEGEGYTFGSGTRLTVV.